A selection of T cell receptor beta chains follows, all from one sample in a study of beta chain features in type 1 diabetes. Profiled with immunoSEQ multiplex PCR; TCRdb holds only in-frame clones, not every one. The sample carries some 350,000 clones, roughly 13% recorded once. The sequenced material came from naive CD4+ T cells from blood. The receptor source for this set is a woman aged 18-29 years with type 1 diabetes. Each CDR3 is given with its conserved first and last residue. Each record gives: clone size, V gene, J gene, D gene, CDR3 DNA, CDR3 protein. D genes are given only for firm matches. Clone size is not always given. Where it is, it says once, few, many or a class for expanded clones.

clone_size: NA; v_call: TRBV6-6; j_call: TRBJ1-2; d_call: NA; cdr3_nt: TGTGCCAGCAGTTACCCGAACAATGGCTACACCTTC; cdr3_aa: CASSYPNNGYTF
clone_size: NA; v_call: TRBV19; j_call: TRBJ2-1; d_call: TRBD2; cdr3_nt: TGTGCCAGCCAGTGGCAGGGCCGGGGGGATGAGCAGTTCTTC; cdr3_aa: CASQWQGRGDEQFF
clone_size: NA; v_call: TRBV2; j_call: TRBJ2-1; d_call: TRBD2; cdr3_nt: TGTGCCAGCAGAGGGACTAGCGGTGCGAATGAGCAGTTCTTC; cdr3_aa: CASRGTSGANEQFF
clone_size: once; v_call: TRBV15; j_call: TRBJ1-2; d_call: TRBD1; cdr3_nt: TGTGCCACGGAGGGCCCTACGACAGGGGCGATTAACTATGGCTACACCTTC; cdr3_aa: CATEGPTTGAINYGYTF
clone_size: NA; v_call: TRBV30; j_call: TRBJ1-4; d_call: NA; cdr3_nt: TGTGCCTGGGACAGTAATGAAAAACTGTTTTTT; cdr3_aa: CAWDSNEKLFF
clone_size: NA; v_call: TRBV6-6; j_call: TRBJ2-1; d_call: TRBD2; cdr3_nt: TGTGCCAGCAGTTACTCGACTAGCGGGAGCTATGAGCAGTTCTTC; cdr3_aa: CASSYSTSGSYEQFF
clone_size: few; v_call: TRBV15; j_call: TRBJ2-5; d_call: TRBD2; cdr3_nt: TGTGCCACCAGCCGAGGGACTAGCGGAGAGACCCAGTACTTC; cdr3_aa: CATSRGTSGETQYF
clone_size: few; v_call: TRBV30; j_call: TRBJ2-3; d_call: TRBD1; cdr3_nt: TGTGCTTGGAGCTCGCCCCAGGGGGTCACAGATACGCAGTATTTT; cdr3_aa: CAWSSPQGVTDTQYF
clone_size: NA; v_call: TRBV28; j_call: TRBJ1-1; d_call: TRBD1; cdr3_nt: TGTGCCAGCGGGACAGGGGCCAGGACTGAAGCTTTCTTT; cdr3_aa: CASGTGARTEAFF
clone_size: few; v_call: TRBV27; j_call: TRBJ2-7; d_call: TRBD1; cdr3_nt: TGTGCCAGCAGTCAGAAAGGACAGGGGGGCCGATACGAGCAGTACTTC; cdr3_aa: CASSQKGQGGRYEQYF
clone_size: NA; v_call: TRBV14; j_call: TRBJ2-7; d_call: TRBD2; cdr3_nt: TGTGCCAGCAGCCAAGGACTAGCGGAGCAGTACTTC; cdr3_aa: CASSQGLAEQYF
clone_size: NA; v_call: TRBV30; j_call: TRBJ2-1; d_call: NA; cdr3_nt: TGTGCCTGGAGTGCGCAAGACTTTGAGGTGCAGTTCTTC; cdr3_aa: CAWSAQDFEVQFF